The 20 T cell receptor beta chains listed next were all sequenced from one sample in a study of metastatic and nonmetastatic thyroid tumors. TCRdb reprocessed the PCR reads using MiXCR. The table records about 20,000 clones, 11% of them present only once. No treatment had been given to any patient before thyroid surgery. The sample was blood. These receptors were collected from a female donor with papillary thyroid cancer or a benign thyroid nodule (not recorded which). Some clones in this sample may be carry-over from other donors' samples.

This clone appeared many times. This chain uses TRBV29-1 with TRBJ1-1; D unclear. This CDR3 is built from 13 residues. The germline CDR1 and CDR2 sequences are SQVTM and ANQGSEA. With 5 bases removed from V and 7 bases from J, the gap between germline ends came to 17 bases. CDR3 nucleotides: TGCAGCGTTCGGAACAGCCAGTATTTTGAAGCTTTCTTT. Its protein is CSVRNSQYFEAFF.

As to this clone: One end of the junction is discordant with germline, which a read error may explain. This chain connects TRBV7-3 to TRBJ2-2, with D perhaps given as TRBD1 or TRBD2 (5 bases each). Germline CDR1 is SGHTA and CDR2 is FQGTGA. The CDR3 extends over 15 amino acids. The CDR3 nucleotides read TGTGCGAGCAGCTTAACTGGGACCCCCGTCGGGGAGCTGTTTTTT. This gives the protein CASSLTGTPVGELFF. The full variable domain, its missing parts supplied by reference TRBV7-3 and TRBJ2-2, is GAGVSQTPSNKVTEKGKYVELRCDPISGHTALYWYRQSLGQGPEFLIYFQGTGAADDSGLPNDRFFAVRPEGSVSTLKIQRTERGDSAVYLCASSLTGTPVGELFFGEGSRLTVL.

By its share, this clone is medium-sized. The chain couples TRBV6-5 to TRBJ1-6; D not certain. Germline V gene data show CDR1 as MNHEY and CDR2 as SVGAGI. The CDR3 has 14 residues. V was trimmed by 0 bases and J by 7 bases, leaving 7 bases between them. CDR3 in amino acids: CASSYSGRNSPLHF. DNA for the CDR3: TGTGCCAGCAGTTACTCGGGCAGGAATTCACCCCTCCACTTT.

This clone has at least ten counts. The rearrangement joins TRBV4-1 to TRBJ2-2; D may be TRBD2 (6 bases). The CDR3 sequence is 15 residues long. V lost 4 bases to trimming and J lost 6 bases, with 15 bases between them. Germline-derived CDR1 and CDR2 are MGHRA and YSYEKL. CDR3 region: CASSLVGGRSGELFF. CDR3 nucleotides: TGCGCCAGCAGCCTCGTAGGAGGGCGGTCCGGGGAGCTGTTTTTT.

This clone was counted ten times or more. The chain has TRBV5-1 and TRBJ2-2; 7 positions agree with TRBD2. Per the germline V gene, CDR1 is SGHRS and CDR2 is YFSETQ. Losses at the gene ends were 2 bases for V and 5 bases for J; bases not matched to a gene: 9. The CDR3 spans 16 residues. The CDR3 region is CASSFRGGSGTGELFF. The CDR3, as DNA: TGCGCCAGCAGCTTCCGCGGGGGATCGGGGACCGGGGAGCTGTTTTTT.

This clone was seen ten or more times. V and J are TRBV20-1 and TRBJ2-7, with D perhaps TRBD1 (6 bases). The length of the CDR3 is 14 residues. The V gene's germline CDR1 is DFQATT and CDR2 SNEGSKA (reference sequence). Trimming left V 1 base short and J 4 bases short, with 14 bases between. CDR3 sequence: CSARVPGDFYEQYF. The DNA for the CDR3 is TGCAGTGCTAGAGTGCCAGGGGATTTTTACGAGCAGTACTTC.

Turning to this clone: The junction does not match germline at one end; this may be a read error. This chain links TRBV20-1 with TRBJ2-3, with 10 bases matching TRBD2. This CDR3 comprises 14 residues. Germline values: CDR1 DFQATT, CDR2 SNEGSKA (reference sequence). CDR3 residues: CSARAGGGTDTQYF. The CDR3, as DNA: TGCAGTGCCAGAGCGGGAGGGGGCACAGATACGCAGTATTTT.

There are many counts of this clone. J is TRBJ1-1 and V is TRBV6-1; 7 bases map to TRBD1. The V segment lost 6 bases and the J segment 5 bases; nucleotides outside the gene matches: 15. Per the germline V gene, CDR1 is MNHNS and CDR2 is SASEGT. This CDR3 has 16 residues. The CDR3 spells CASRSVSRGPGTEAFF. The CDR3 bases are TGTGCCAGCAGATCAGTCTCAAGGGGGCCGGGGACTGAAGCTTTCTTT.

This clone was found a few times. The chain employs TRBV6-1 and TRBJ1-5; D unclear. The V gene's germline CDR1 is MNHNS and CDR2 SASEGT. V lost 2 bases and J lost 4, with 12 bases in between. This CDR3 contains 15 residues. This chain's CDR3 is CASSEIPFGNQPQHF. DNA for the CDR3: TGTGCCAGCAGTGAAATTCCCTTCGGGAATCAGCCCCAGCATTTT.

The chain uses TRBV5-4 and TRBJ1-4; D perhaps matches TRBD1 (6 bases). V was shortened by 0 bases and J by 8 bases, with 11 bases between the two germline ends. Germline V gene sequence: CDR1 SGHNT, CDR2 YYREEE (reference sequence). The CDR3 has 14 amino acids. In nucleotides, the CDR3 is TGTGCCAGCAGCTTGGTGGCAGGGGAAGAAAAACTGTTTTTT. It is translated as CASSLVAGEEKLFF.

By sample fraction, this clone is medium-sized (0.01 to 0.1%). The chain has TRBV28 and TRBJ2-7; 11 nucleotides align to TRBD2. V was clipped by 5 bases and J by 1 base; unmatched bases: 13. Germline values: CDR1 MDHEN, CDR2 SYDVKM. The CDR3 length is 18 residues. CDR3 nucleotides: TGTGCCAGCAGTCCCTTAGTAGGCGCTAGCGGGAGGTCCTACGAGCAGTACTTC. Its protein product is CASSPLVGASGRSYEQYF.

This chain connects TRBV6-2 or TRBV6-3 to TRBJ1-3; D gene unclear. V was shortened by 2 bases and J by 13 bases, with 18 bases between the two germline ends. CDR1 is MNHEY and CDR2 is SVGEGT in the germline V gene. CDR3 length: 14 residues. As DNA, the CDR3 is TGTGCCAGCAGTTACCACAGCTCTGGAAACAGAATATATTTT. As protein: CASSYHSSGNRIYF.

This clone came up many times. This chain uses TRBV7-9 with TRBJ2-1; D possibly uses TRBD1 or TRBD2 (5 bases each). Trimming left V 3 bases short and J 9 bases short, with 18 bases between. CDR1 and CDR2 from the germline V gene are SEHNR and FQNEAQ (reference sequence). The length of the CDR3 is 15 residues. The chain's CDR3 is CASSFGSGTMREQFF. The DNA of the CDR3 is TGTGCCAGCAGCTTCGGATCCGGGACCATGCGTGAGCAGTTCTTC.

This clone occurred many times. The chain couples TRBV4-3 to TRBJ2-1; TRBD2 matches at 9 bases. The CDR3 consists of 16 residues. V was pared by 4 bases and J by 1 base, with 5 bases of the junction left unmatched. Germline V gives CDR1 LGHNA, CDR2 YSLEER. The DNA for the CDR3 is TGCGCCAGCAGCCTAAACCTAGCGGGATCCTACAATGAGCAGTTCTTC. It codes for CASSLNLAGSYNEQFF.

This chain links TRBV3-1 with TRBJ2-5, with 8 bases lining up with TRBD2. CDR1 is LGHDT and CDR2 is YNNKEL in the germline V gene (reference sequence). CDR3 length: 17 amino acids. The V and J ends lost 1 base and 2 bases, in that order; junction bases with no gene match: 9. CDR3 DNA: TGTGCCAGCAGCCAAGTCTTGTCCGCGGGGGGACAAGAGACCCAGTACTTC. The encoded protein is CASSQVLSAGGQETQYF.

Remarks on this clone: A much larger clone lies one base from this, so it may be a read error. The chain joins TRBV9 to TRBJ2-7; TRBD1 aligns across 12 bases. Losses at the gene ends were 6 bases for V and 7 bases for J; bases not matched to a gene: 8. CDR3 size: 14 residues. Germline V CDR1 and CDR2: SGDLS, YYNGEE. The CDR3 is CASTGTGGYNEQYF. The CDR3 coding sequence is TGTGCCAGCACCGGGACAGGGGGCTATAATGAGCAGTACTTC.

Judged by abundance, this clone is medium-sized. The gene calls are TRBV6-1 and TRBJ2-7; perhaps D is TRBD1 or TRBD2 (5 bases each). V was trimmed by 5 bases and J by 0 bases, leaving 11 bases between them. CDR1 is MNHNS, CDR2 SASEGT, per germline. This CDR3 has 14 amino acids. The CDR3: CASSTGDGSYEQYF. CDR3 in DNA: TGTGCCAGCAGTACCGGGGACGGCTCCTACGAGCAGTACTTC.

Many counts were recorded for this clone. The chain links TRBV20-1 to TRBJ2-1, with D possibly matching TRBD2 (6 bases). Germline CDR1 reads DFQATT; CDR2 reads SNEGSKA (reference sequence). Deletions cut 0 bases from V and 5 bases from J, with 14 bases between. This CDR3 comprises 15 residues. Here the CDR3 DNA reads TGCAGTGCTAGAGATATCGCGACTAGTAACAATGAGCAGTTCTTC. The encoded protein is CSARDIATSNNEQFF.

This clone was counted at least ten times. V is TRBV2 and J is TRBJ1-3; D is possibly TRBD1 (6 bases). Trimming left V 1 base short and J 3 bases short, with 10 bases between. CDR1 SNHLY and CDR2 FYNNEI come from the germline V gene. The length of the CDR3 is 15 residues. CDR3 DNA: TGTGCCAGCAGTGAAGACAGGGATCGTGGAAACACCATATATTTT. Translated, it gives CASSEDRDRGNTIYF.

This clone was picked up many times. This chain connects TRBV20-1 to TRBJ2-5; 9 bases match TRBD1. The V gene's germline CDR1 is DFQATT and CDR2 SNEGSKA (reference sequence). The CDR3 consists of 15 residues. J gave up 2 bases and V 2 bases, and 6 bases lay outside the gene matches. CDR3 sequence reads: CSARPLDRGQETQYF. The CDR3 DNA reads TGCAGTGCTAGACCCCTTGACAGGGGGCAAGAGACCCAGTACTTC.